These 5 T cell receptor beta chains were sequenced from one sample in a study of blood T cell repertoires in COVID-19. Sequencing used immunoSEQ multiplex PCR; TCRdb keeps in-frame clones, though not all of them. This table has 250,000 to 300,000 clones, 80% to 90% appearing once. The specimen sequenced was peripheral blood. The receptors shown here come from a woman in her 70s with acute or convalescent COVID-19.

CDR3 sequence: CASSGALGRRGTQYF. The DNA of the CDR3 is TGTGCCAGCAGCGGGGCGTTGGGGAGGAGGGGGACCCAGTACTTC. This chain links TRBV7-6 with TRBJ2-5, with a possible D match to TRBD2 (6 bases). Per germline, CDR1 SGHVS and CDR2 FNYEAQ. Between the trimmed V and J ends, which lost 5 bases and 7 bases, there was a span of 20 bases. The CDR3 sequence is 15 residues long.

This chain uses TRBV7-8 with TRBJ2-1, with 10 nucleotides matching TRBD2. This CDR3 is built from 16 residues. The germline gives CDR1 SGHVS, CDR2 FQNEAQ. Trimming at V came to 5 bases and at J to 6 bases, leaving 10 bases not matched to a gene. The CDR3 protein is CASSATALAGLNEQFF. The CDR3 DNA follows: TGTGCCAGCAGCGCGACGGCACTAGCGGGGCTCAATGAGCAGTTCTTC. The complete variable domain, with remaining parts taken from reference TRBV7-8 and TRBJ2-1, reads GAGVSQSPRYKVAKRGQDVALRCDPISGHVSLFWYQQALGQGPEFLTYFQNEAQLDKSGLPSDRFFAERPEGSVSTLKIQRTQQEDSAVYLCASSATALAGLNEQFFGPGTRLTVL.

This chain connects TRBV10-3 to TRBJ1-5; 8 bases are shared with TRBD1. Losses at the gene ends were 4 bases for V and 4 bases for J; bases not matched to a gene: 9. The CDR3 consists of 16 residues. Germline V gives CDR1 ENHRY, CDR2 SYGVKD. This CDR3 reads CAISAHPGQVNQPQHF. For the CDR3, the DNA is TGTGCCATCAGTGCGCACCCGGGACAGGTGAATCAGCCCCAGCATTTT.

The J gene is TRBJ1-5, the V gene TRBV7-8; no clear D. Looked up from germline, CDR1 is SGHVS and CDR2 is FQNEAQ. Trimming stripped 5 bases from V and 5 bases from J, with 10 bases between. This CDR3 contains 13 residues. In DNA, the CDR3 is TGTGCCAGCAGCCAACCGATAGATCAGCCCCAGCATTTT. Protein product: CASSQPIDQPQHF.

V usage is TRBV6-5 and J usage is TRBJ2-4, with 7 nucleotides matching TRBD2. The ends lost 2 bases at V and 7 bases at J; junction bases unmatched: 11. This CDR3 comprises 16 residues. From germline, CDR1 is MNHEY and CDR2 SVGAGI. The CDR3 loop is CASSYGGGGGRNIQYF. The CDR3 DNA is TGTGCCAGCAGTTACGGTGGCGGGGGAGGGAGGAACATTCAGTACTTC.